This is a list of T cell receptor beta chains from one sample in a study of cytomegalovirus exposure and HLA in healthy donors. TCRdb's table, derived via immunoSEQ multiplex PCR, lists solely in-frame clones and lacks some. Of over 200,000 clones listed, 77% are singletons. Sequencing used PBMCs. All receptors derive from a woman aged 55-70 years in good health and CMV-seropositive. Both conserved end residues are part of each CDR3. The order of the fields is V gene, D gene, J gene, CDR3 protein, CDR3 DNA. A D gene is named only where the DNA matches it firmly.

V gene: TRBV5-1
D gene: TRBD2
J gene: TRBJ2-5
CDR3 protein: CASSQTPGGLRETQYF
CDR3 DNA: TGCGCCAGCAGCCAGACACCGGGAGGGCTTAGGGAGACCCAGTACTTC

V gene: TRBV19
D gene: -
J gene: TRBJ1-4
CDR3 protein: CASSMRPRWLWKLFF
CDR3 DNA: TGTGCCAGTAGTATGAGGCCGAGGTGGTTGTGGAAACTGTTTTTT

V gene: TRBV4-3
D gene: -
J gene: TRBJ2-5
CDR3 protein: CASSQDLSETQYF
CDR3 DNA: TGCGCCAGCAGCCAAGATCTCTCAGAGACCCAGTACTTC

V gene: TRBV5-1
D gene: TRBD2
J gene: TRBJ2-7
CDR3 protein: CASSSVGGGASYEQYF
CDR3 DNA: TGCGCCAGCAGCTCCGTAGGCGGGGGGGCCTCCTACGAGCAGTACTTC

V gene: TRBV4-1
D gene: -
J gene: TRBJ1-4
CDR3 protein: CASSQRAAYNEKLFF
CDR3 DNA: TGCGCCAGCAGCCAGAGGGCAGCCTATAATGAAAAACTGTTTTTT

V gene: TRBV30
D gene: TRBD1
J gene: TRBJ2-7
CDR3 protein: CAWGTGTGSYEQYF
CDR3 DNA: TGTGCCTGGGGAACCGGGACAGGAAGCTACGAGCAGTACTTC

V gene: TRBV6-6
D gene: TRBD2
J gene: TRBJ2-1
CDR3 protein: CASTAGVRRNEQFF
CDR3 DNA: TGTGCCAGCACTGCGGGAGTCAGGAGGAATGAGCAGTTCTTC

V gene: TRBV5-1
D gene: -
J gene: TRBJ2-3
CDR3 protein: CASSGPGFRADTQYF
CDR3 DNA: TGCGCCAGCAGCGGACCAGGGTTTAGGGCAGATACGCAGTATTTT

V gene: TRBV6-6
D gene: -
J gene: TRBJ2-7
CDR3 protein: CASSPPGGYEQYF
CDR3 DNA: TGTGCCAGCAGTCCCCCCGGGGGCTACGAGCAGTACTTC

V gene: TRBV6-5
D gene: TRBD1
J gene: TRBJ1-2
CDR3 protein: CASSSLQAQGNGYTF
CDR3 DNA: TGTGCCAGCAGTTCCCTCCAGGCACAGGGGAATGGCTACACCTTC

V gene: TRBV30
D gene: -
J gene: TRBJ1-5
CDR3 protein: CAWSFNGGAGQPQHF
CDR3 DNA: TGTGCCTGGAGTTTTAATGGGGGGGCAGGGCAGCCCCAGCATTTT